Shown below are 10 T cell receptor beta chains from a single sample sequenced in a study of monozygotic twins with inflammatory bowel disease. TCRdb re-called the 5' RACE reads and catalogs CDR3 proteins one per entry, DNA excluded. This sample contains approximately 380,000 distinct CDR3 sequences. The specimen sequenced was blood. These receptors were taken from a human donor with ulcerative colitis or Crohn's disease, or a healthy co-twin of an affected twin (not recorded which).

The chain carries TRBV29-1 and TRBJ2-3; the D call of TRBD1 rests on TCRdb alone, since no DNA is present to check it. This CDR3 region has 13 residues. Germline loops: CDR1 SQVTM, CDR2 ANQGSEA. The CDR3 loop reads CSVPNHSTVGEYF.

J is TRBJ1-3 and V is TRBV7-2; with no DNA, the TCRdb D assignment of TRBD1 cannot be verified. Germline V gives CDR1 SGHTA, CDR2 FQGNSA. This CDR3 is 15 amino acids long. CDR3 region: CASSEDRDPGNTIYF.

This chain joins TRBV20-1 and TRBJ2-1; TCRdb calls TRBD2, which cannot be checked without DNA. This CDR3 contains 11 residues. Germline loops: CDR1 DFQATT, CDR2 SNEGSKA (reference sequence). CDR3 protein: CSPLLGNEQFF.

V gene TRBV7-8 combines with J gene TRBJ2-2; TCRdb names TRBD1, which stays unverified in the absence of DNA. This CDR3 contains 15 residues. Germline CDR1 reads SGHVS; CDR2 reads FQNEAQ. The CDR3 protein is CASSFSFGGTGELFF.

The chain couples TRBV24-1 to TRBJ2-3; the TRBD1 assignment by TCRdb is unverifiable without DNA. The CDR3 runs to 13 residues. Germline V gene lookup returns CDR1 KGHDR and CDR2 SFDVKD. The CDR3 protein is CATSDLGGMSRDF.

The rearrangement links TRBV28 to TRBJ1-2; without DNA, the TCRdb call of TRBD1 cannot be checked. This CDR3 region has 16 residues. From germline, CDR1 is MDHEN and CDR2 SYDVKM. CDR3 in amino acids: CASSPVDSRANYGYTF.

This CDR3 is CASSLGYVGQANTGELFF. V is TRBV5-1 and J is TRBJ2-2; lacking DNA, the TRBD2 call made by TCRdb goes unchecked. CDR3 length equals 18 residues. In germline, CDR1 is SGHRS, CDR2 YFSETQ.

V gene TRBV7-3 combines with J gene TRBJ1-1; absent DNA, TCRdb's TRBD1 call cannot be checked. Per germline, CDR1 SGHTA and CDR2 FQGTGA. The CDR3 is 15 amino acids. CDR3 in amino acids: CASSLTRGDRAEAFF.

The CDR3: CASSRGGTGGTEAFF. V is TRBV7-2 and J is TRBJ1-1; TCRdb reports TRBD1, a call that lacks DNA to check it against. The CDR3 spans 15 residues. Germline V lookup: CDR1 SGHTA, CDR2 FQGNSA.

The CDR3 spells CASSIGTGTGAFF. The chain couples TRBV5-1 to TRBJ1-1; TCRdb selects TRBD1, and the lack of DNA leaves this call unchecked. The CDR3 is made up of 13 amino acids. Germline V lookup: CDR1 SGHRS, CDR2 YFSETQ. Using reference TRBV5-1 and TRBJ1-1 for the parts outside the CDR3, the full variable domain is KAGVTQTPRYLIKTRGQQVTLSCSPISGHRSVSWYQQTPGQGLQFLFEYFSETQRNKGNFPGRFSGRQFSNSRSEMNVSTLELGDSALYLCASSIGTGTGAFFGQGTRLTVV.